This T cell receptor beta chain comes out of a study of lung T cells in sarcoidosis with Löfgren's syndrome. This clonotype was found many times. TCRdb recomputed calls from the reads with MiXCR, one row per CDR3 protein. The data show 50,000 to 65,000 distinct CDR3 sequences, with less than 25% seen just once and 2.3% held by the top ten. The CDR3 sequence is 13 residues long. Trimming took 7 bases from V and 5 from J; bases not matched to a gene: 7. The chain couples TRBV12-3 or TRBV12-4 to TRBJ1-1; 7 bases match TRBD1. Sequencing was done on a sample of CD4+ T cells from PBMCs. This TCR came from a human donor with sarcoidosis (Löfgren's syndrome or another form), or a control subject (not recorded which). CDR3 in DNA: TGTGCCAGCATCCGACAGGGTTTAACTGAAGCTTTCTTT. Protein sequence: CASIRQGLTEAFF.